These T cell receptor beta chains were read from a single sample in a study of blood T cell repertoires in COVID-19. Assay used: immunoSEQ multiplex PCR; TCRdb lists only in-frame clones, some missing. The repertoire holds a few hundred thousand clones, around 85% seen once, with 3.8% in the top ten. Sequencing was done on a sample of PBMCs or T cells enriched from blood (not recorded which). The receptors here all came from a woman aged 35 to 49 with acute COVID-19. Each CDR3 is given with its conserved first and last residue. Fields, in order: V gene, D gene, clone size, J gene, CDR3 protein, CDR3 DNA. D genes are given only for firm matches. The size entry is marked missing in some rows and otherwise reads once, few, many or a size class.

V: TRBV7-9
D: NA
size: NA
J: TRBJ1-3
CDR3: CASSLDGRGGGNTIYF
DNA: TGTGCCAGCAGCTTAGACGGCAGGGGTGGTGGAAACACCATATATTTT

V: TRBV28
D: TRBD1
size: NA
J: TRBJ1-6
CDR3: CASSLRTGPPSPLHF
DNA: TGTGCCAGCAGTTTAAGGACAGGGCCCCCTTCACCCCTCCACTTT

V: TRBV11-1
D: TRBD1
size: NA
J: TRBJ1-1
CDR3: CASSSYRGHTEAFF
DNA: TGTGCCAGCAGTTCTTACAGGGGGCATACTGAAGCTTTCTTT

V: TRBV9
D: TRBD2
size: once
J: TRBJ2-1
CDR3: CASSVAGGSYNEQFF
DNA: TGTGCCAGCAGCGTAGCGGGAGGGTCCTACAATGAGCAGTTCTTC

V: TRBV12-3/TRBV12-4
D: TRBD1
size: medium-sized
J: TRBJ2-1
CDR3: CASSAQGNEQFF
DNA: TGTGCCAGCAGTGCACAGGGGAATGAGCAGTTCTTC

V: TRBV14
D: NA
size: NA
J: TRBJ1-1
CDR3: CASSQDWGELGTEAFF
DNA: TGTGCCAGCAGCCAAGATTGGGGGGAGTTGGGCACTGAAGCTTTCTTT

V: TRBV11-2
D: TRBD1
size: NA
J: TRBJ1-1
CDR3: CASRGQYTSAEAFF
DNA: TGTGCCAGCAGGGGACAGTACACGAGCGCTGAAGCTTTCTTT

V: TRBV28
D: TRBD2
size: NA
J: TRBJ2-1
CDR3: CASRPTSGRGNEQFF
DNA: TGTGCCAGCAGGCCAACTAGCGGGAGAGGCAATGAGCAGTTCTTC

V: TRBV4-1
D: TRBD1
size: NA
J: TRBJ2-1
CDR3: CASSQTGTGGSNEQFF
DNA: TGCGCCAGCAGCCAAACCGGGACAGGGGGCTCGAATGAGCAGTTCTTC

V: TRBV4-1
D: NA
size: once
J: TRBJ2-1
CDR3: CASSQEGGALQLYEQFF
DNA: TGCGCCAGCAGCCAAGAGGGGGGGGCTCTCCAACTCTATGAGCAGTTCTTC

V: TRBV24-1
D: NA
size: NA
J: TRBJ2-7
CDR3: CATSGTSSYEQYF
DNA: TGTGCCACCAGTGGTACTAGTTCCTACGAGCAGTACTTC

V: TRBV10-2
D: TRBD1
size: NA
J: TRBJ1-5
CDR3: CASSRQGAGQPQHF
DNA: TGCGCCAGCAGCCGACAGGGGGCAGGACAGCCCCAGCATTTT

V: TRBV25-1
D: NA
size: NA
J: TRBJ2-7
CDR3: CASSESARRPYEQYF
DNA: TGTGCCAGCAGTGAATCTGCCAGGCGCCCCTACGAGCAGTACTTC

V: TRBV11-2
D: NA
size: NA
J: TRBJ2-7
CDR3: CASSRSSVYEQYF
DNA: TGTGCCAGCAGCCGATCTAGCGTTTACGAGCAGTACTTC

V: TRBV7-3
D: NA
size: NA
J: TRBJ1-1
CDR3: CASSRAGDTEAFF
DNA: TGTGCCAGCAGCCGTGCAGGGGACACTGAAGCTTTCTTT

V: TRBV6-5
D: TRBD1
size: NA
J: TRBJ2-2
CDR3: CASRQGVTGELFF
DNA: TGTGCCAGCAGACAGGGGGTCACCGGGGAGCTGTTTTTT

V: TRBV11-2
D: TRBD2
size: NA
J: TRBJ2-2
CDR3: CASSLGSGKFSGELFF
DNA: TGTGCCAGCAGCTTAGGGAGCGGGAAGTTTAGCGGGGAGCTGTTTTTT

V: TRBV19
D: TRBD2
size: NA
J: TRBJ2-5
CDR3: CASSIWGGSQETQYF
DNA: TGTGCCAGTAGTATCTGGGGAGGGAGCCAAGAGACCCAGTACTTC

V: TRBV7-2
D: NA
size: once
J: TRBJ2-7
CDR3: CASSRGSALYEQYF
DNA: TGTGCCAGCAGCCGGGGATCGGCTCTCTACGAGCAGTACTTC

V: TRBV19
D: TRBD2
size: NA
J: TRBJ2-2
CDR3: CASSIDRGVTGELFF
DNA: TGTGCCAGTAGTATTGATCGGGGGGTCACCGGGGAGCTGTTTTTT

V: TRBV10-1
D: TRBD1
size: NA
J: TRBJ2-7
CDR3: CASRGGLTGDRASYEQYF
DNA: TGCGCCAGCAGGGGTGGGTTAACAGGGGATCGAGCCTCCTACGAGCAGTACTTC

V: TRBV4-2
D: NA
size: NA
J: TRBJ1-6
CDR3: CASSQELIGSPLHF
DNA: TGTGCCAGCAGCCAAGAACTGATCGGTTCACCCCTCCACTTT

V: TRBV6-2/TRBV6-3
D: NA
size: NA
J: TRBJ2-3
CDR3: CASSPFADTQYF
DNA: TGTGCCAGCAGTCCGTTTGCAGATACGCAGTATTTT

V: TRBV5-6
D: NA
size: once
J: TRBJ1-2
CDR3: CASSLTGLYYGYTF
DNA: TGTGCCAGCAGCTTGACAGGGCTCTACTATGGCTACACCTTC

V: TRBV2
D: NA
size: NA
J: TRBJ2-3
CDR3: CASSGEGTDTQYF
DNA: TGTGCCAGCAGTGGAGAGGGCACAGATACGCAGTATTTT

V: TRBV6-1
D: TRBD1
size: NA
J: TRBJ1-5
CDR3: CASSEMTGESNQPQHF
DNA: TGTGCCAGCAGTGAGATGACAGGGGAAAGCAATCAGCCCCAGCATTTT

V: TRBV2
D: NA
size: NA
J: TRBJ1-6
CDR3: CASSTASPLHF
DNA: TGTGCCAGCAGCACAGCTTCACCCCTCCACTTT

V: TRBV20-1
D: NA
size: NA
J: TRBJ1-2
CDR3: CSASQGTYGYTF
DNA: TGCAGTGCTAGTCAGGGAACCTATGGCTACACCTTC

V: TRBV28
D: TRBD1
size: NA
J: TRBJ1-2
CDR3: CASSPPGGATGYTF
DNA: TGTGCCAGCAGCCCCCCAGGGGGTGCCACTGGCTACACCTTC

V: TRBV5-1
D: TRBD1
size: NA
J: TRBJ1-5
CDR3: CASSLGSGQGNQPQHF
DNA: TGCGCCAGCAGCTTGGGATCTGGACAGGGCAATCAGCCCCAGCATTTT

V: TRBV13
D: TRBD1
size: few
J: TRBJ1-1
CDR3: CASSRQGITEAFF
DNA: TGTGCCAGCAGCCGACAGGGGATCACTGAAGCTTTCTTT

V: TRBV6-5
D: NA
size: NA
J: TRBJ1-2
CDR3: CASSLSQQGWGGYTF
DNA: TGTGCCAGCAGCCTCAGCCAGCAGGGGTGGGGTGGCTACACCTTC

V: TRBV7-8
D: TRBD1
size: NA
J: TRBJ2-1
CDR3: CASSTPGTGRQFF
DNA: TGTGCCAGCAGCACCCCCGGGACAGGGAGGCAGTTCTTC

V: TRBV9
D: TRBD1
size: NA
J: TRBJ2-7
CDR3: CASSVGQGAPYEQYF
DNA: TGTGCCAGCAGCGTAGGCCAGGGGGCCCCCTACGAGCAGTACTTC

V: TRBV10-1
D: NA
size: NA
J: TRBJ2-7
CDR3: CASSGGSADEQYF
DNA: TGCGCCAGCAGTGGAGGATCAGCCGACGAGCAGTACTTC

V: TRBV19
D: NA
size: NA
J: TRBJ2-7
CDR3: CASSRDGQLYEQYF
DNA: TGTGCCAGTAGTCGCGATGGACAGCTCTACGAGCAGTACTTC

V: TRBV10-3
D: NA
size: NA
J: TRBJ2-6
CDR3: CALSPGSGANVLTF
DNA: TGTGCCCTCTCCCCGGGTTCGGGGGCCAACGTCCTGACTTTC

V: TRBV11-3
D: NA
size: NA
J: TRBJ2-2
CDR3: CASSLISGPGELFF
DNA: TGTGCCAGCAGCTTGATATCGGGTCCAGGGGAGCTGTTTTTT

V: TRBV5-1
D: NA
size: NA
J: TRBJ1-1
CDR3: CASSSGSMNTEAFF
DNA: TGCGCCAGCAGCTCAGGGTCCATGAACACTGAAGCTTTCTTT

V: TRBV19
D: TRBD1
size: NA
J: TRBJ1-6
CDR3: CASRREGQLNSPLHF
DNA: TGTGCCAGTAGGCGAGAGGGACAGTTAAATTCACCCCTCCACTTT

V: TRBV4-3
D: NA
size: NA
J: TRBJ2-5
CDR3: CASSQFVSAVGETQYF
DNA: TGCGCCAGCAGCCAATTCGTGTCTGCCGTCGGAGAGACCCAGTACTTC

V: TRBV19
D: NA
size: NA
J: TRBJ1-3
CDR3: CASGMDRPSGNTIYF
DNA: TGTGCCAGTGGTATGGACAGACCCTCTGGAAACACCATATATTTT

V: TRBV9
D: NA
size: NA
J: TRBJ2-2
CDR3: CASSVGTTNTGELFF
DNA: TGTGCCAGCAGCGTAGGGACTACGAACACCGGGGAGCTGTTTTTT

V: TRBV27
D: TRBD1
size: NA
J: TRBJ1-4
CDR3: CASSGGQGIAEKLFF
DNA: TGTGCCAGCAGTGGGGGACAGGGGATTGCCGAAAAACTGTTTTTT

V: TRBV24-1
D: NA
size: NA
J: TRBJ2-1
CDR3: CATLLELVAETSLPYNEQFF
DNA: TGTGCCACTCTCCTCGAGCTGGTAGCGGAGACCTCCCTACCTTACAATGAGCAGTTCTTC

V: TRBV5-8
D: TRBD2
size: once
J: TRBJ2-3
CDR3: CASSLTRGSSNTDTQYF
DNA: TGTGCCAGCAGCTTGACACGCGGGAGTAGTAATACAGATACGCAGTATTTT

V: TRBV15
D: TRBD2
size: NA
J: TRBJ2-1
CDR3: CATSRDIGTSGFNEQFF
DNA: TGTGCCACCAGCAGAGATATAGGGACTAGCGGATTCAATGAGCAGTTCTTC

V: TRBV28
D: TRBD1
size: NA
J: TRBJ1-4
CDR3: CASTPLGQGLEKLFF
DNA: TGTGCCAGCACCCCGCTGGGACAGGGTCTTGAAAAACTGTTTTTT

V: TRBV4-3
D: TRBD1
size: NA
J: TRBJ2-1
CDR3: CASSLYGQGGNEQFF
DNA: TGCGCCAGCAGCCTGTATGGACAGGGAGGCAATGAGCAGTTCTTC

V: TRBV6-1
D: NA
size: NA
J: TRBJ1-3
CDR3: CASSGPRRGNSGNTIYF
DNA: TGTGCCAGCAGTGGTCCCCGACGGGGGAACTCTGGAAACACCATATATTTT

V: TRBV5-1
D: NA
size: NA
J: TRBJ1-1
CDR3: CASSFDSMNTEAFF
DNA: TGCGCCAGCAGCTTCGACAGCATGAACACTGAAGCTTTCTTT